This T cell receptor beta chain was identified in a study of cytotoxic CD8 clonotypes in ibrutinib-treated CLL. Regarding the study as a whole: Baseline clonality, above age-matched healthy donor levels, tracked circulating CD8+ T-cell counts.

Sequencing used immunoSEQ multiplex PCR; TCRdb keeps in-frame clones, though not all of them. The sample has around 70,000 clones, 90% seen once; the top ten hold around 3.1%. The ends lost 3 bases at V and 2 bases at J; junction bases unmatched: 2. CDR3 length: 14 residues. Germline V lookup: CDR1 SGHNT, CDR2 YYREEE (reference sequence). Concerning this clone: Its antigen is still unknown.

This specimen was PBMCs, taken after 12 months of ibrutinib treatment. The sequence came from a human donor with chronic lymphocytic leukemia. V gene TRBV5-4 combines with J gene TRBJ2-5; TRBD1 matches at 9 bases. CDR3 nucleotides: TGTGCCAGCAGCTGGACAGGGGCACAAGAGACCCAGTACTTC. This encodes CASSWTGAQETQYF.